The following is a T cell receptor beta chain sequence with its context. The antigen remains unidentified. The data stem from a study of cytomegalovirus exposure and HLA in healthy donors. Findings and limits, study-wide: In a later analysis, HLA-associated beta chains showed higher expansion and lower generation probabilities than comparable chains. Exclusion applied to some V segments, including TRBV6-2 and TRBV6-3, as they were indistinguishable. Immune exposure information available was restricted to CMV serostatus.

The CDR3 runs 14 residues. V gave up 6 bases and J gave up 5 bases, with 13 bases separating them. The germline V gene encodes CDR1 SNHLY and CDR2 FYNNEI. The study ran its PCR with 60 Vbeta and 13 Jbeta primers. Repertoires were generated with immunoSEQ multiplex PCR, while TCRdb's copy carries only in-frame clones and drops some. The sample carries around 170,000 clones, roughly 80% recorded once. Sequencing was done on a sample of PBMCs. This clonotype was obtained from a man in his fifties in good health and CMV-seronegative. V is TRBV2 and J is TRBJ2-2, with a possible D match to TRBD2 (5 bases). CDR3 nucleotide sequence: TGTGCCAGCAGCGTCGCGGGTAGGACCGGGGAGCTGTTTTTT. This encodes CASSVAGRTGELFF.